This T cell receptor beta chain emerged from a study of CD8+CD57+ T cells in acquired aplastic anemia (dated by TCRdb to 2017 to 2018). A note on the overall study: DNA extracted from sorted CD4+ and CD8+ cells had a mean of around 3 ug, with a range of about 0.18 to 27.4 ug. CD8+CD57+ expansion was defined as a frequency above the mean frequency observed in healthy subjects. Findings and caveats that apply to the study as a whole: Fewer than 30 CD8+ CDR3 sequences were found in both patients and controls but appeared to be highly expressed in patients and within the immunodominant clones of the patients. Between patients and healthy controls, no significant difference in CD8+ Simpson's diversity was found (P=0.060).

This clonotype showed up many times. The specificity of this receptor is unknown. The sample holds no much larger clone one base away, and base qualities are not on file. TCR beta VDJ combination and CDR3 sequence profiling used genomic DNA as the template. An Illumina HiSeq 2000 was used for TCR repertoire sequencing. In the source study's methods: Repertoires were assessed using TRBV/TRBJ rearrangement plots, CDR3 size and DJ length profiles, and Simpson's diversity index. The most abundant DNA sequence in the deep sequencing data was defined as the immunodominant clone. CDR3 amino acid sequences were checked for sharing between subjects and were compared against published repertoires and the VDJdb database. The raw public reads went through TCRdb reprocessing: fastp at Q25, MiXCR clone calling, in-frame beta chains kept. All rows with the same CDR3 protein become a single entry with the most common DNA and genes. TCRdb, rather than the study authors, made the V and J calls. For this sample the table gives about 190,000 distinct CDR3 sequences, of which more than 45% were detected only once. 9.7% of the sample is held by the ten biggest clonotypes.

Expansion of CD8+CD57+ cells had been shown by flow cytometry in the patients chosen for sequencing. Severe acquired aplastic anemia was diagnosed in all patients according to International Study of Aplastic Anemia and Agranulocytosis and Camitta criteria. No patient had received any therapy when blood was sampled. In the study, sorted CD4+ and CD8+ blood T cells from patients with severe aplastic anemia and from healthy subjects underwent deep sequencing of TCR repertoires. In the USA, patient enrollment took place under clinicaltrials.gov protocols 00001620, 01623167, 00001397, 00071045, 00081523 and 00961064. Ficoll-Paque density gradient centrifugation was used to isolate peripheral blood mononuclear cells. Before DNA extraction, CD4+ and CD8+ T cells were sorted by FACS or by magnetic beads. The sequence derives from a human donor with aplastic anemia. The specimen was sorted CD4+, CD8+, or CD8+CD57+ T cells (not recorded which) from PBMCs.

The CDR3 region has the sequence CASSLVLASYEQYF. The nucleotide sequence is TGTGCCAGCAGCTTAGTTTTAGCGTCCTACGAGCAGTACTTC. The chain is encoded by TRBV11-3 joined to TRBJ2-7, with a weak D call of TRBD2 (5 bases match). Including cysteine and phenylalanine, the CDR3 has 14 amino acids. The retained sequence is limited to the CDR3, 42 bases, with the frame set at the first base. V loses 1 base of germline sequence and J loses 1 base, and the interval between the two ends is 8 bases. CDR1 and CDR2, looked up from the germline V gene, are SGHNT and YENEEA.